The present T cell receptor beta chain was sequenced within a study of beta chain features in type 1 diabetes. As for the study in general: All samples combined gave just under 110 million sorted cells for examination.

Trimming took 6 bases from V and 4 from J; bases not matched to a gene: 11. Germline V CDR1 and CDR2: SEHNR, FQNEAQ (reference sequence). This CDR3 has 15 amino acids. The collection from each donor was one heparinised blood draw averaging roughly 100 mL. Study results and caveats: All four CD4+ subsets of Type 1 diabetes patients contained TCRB CDR3s that were moderately but significantly shorter. High TCR expression in some cells could lead to their over-representation in cDNA sequencing. Patients with type 1 diabetes showed fewer VDJ junction insertions and more deletions.

This clone was found a few times. Its antigen is unknown. The authors reverse transcribed all of the isolated RNA, so sequencing captured expressed TCRB transcripts. The assay was immunoSEQ multiplex PCR, and TCRdb's table has in-frame clones only and misses some. Of under 300,000 clones listed, about a tenth were seen once; the top ten hold more than 0.015%. J is TRBJ1-1 and V is TRBV7-9; the match to TRBD1 covers 7 bases. This clonotype was sampled from a man aged 25-45 years with type 1 diabetes. The material sequenced was naive CD4+ T cells from blood. CDR3 coding DNA: TGTGCCAGCAGGCATACCAGACAGGGCCTCACTGAAGCTTTCTTT. Protein product: CASRHTRQGLTEAFF. Together with reference TRBV7-9 and TRBJ1-1, the CDR3 gives the full variable domain: DTGVSQNPRHKITKRGQNVTFRCDPISEHNRLYWYRQTLGQGPEFLTYFQNEAQLEKSRLLSDRFSAERPKGSFSTLEIQRTEQGDSAMYLCASRHTRQGLTEAFFGQGTRLTVV.